This TCR beta chain was sequenced during a study of shared clonotypes between healthy human individuals. CDR1 SGHRS and CDR2 YFSETQ come from the germline V gene. Deletions cut 0 bases from V and 11 bases from J, with 17 bases between. This CDR3 has 14 amino acids. Clones were sequenced by immunoSEQ multiplex PCR, and TCRdb holds only the in-frame ones, with some missing. The sample carries approximately 2.1 million clones, 80% to 95% recorded once. The sequence came from a man in his late teens or twenties in good health. Some clones in this sample may be carry-over from other donors' samples. The chain couples TRBV5-1 to TRBJ1-1; D is unclear. Sequencing used naive CD4+ T cells from PBMCs. Subset: CD45RA+ positively selected. CDR3 DNA sequence: TGCGCCAGCAGCTTGGCCATGGGTGGTGACGGGGCTTTCTTT. Translated: CASSLAMGGDGAFF.